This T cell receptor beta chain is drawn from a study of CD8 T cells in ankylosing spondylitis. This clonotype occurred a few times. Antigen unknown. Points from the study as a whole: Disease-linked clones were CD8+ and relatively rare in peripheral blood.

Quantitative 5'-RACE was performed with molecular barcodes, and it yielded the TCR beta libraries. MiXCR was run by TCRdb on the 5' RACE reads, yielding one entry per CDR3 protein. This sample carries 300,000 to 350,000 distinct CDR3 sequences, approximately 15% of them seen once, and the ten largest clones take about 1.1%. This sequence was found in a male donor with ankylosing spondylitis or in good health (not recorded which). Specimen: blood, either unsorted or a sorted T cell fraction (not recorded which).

The CDR3 DNA follows: TGTGCCAGCAGCCAAGCTTGGCGGGGCACTGAAGCTTTCTTT. This codes for CASSQAWRGTEAFF. The chain links TRBV14 to TRBJ1-1; D ambiguous. Deletions cut 1 base from V and 4 bases from J, with 10 bases between. This CDR3 is built from 14 residues. In germline, CDR1 is SGHDN, CDR2 FVKESK.